The source of this TCR beta chain is a study of T cell responses to AZD1222 COVID-19 vaccine. Study-wide results and caveats: At study baseline, merely about 6 AZD1222 recipients were seropositive.

To note about this clone: Its antigen is not identified.

Using immunoSEQ multiplex PCR, the repertoire was profiled, and TCRdb retains in-frame clones only, with some absent. Of approximately 120,000 clones in the sample, about 94% were seen once. The CDR3 spans 14 residues. Trimming stripped 3 bases from V and 9 bases from J, with 12 bases between. Germline values: CDR1 KGHSH, CDR2 LQKENI. This material consisted of peripheral blood, taken on day 0 of AZD1222 vaccination. The clonotype originates from an adult in good health. The chain combines TRBV18 with TRBJ1-6, with D hard to call. CDR3 in DNA: TGTGCCAGCTCACCGCGGCAGGCCGCTTCACCCCTCCACTTT. Protein: CASSPRQAASPLHF.